These 18 T cell receptor beta chains were sequenced from one sample in a study of PD-1 blockade in classical Hodgkin lymphoma. The protocol was immunoSEQ multiplex PCR, while the TCRdb copy is restricted to in-frame clones and leaves out a portion. The sample carries some 70,000 clones, about 94% recorded once. Time point: newly diagnosed, previously untreated cHL patient sample. Sample: peripheral blood mononuclear cells (PBMCs). The receptors here all came from a human donor with classical Hodgkin lymphoma.

In DNA, the CDR3 is TGTGCCTGGGATAGCGGGGAGACCACAGATACGCAGTATTTT. Protein product: CAWDSGETTDTQYF. This rearrangement joins TRBV30 to TRBJ2-3; 8 nucleotides line up with TRBD2. This CDR3 has 14 amino acids. Germline V gives CDR1 GTSNPN, CDR2 SVGIG (reference sequence). With 5 bases clipped from V and 2 bases from J, the junction kept 6 bases outside the gene matches.

The rearrangement links TRBV6-5 to TRBJ1-5; TRBD1 agrees at 9 bases. Germline assignment: CDR1 MNHEY and CDR2 SVGAGI. V gave up 2 bases and J gave up 4 bases; unmatched junction bases: 3. The CDR3 extends over 15 amino acids. The DNA of the CDR3 is TGTGCCAGCAGTTACGGGACAGGGACTAATCAGCCCCAGCATTTT. Protein product: CASSYGTGTNQPQHF.

The rearrangement uses TRBV11-3 and TRBJ2-7; D could derive from TRBD1 or TRBD2 (5 bases each). CDR1 and CDR2 (germline): SGHNT, YENEEA. V was shortened by 4 bases and J by 1 base, with 14 bases between the two germline ends. The CDR3 runs 15 residues. As DNA, the CDR3 is TGTGCCAGCAGCTGGGGGAATGGGGCATCCTACGAGCAGTACTTC. Translating gives CASSWGNGASYEQYF.

This clone was picked up one time. The chain carries TRBV28 and TRBJ2-5; tentatively, D is TRBD1 (5 bases). Per the germline V gene, CDR1 is MDHEN and CDR2 is SYDVKM. Trimming cost V 6 bases and J 2 bases, with 13 bases left between them. The CDR3 is 14 amino acids. The CDR3 spells CASSDLTEQETQYF. The CDR3 DNA reads as TGTGCCAGCAGCGACTTGACAGAACAAGAGACCCAGTACTTC.

The genes are TRBV28 and TRBJ2-1; D not resolved. The CDR3 covers 11 residues. Germline lookup yields CDR1 MDHEN and CDR2 SYDVKM. Trimming pared 6 bases from V and 6 bases from J, leaving 6 bases between. This chain's CDR3 is CASSLSNEQFF. Here the CDR3 DNA reads TGTGCCAGCAGCTTGAGCAATGAGCAGTTCTTC.

The chain recombines TRBV6-6 with TRBJ1-1; no clear D. Trimming left V 6 bases short and J 6 bases short, with 14 bases between. The CDR3 is made up of 13 amino acids. CDR1 is MNHNY and CDR2 is SVGAGI in the germline V gene (reference sequence). The CDR3 is CASSGSSPSEAFF. In nucleotides, the CDR3 is TGTGCCAGCAGCGGGTCCTCGCCGTCTGAAGCTTTCTTT.

V and J are TRBV6-1 and TRBJ2-7; no clear D gene. The V end was cut by 2 bases, the J end by 4 bases, with 6 bases between. The CDR3 runs 12 residues. Germline V gives CDR1 MNHNS, CDR2 SASEGT. CDR3 sequence reads: CASSEFSYEQYF. CDR3 in DNA: TGTGCCAGCAGTGAATTTTCGTACGAGCAGTACTTC.

Notes on this clone: At one end, the junction sequence differs from germline, possibly due to a read error. The chain carries TRBV27 and TRBJ2-3, with a weak D call TRBD2 (5 bases). Germline-derived CDR1 and CDR2 are MNHEY and SMNVEV (reference sequence). The CDR3 loop spans 19 amino acids. The CDR3 is CASSLSVEGRGQGTDTQYF. CDR3 nucleotide sequence: TGTGCCAGCAGTCTATCGGTAGAGGGTCGCGGGCAGGGCACAGATACGCAGTATTTT.

The V gene is TRBV10-2, the J gene TRBJ1-6; 7 bases map to TRBD1. CDR3 size: 16 residues. Germline V gene data show CDR1 as WSHSY and CDR2 as SAAADI. Unmatched junction bases numbered 12, after V lost 6 bases and J lost 7 bases. The CDR3 DNA reads TGCGCCAGCAGCTTGACAGGGCCAACTCAGAATTCACCCCTCCACTTT. Its translation is CASSLTGPTQNSPLHF.

The rearrangement uses TRBV11-2 and TRBJ1-6, with 9 bases fitting TRBD1. Trimming at V came to 1 base and at J to 9 bases, leaving 10 bases not matched to a gene. CDR3 length equals 17 residues. CDR1 and CDR2 (germline): SGHAT, FQNNGV. Here the CDR3 reads CASSLGWTGVRISPLHF. Here the CDR3 DNA reads TGTGCCAGCAGCTTAGGTTGGACAGGGGTAAGGATTTCACCCCTCCACTTT.

This chain links TRBV19 with TRBJ1-2; the D is unclear. V was pared by 3 bases and J by 6 bases, with 14 bases between. This CDR3 is built from 14 residues. Germline V gives CDR1 LNHDA, CDR2 SQIVND (reference sequence). The CDR3 DNA reads TGTGCCAGTAGTATTGGTCCGGGTATCCATGGCTACACCTTC. Residues: CASSIGPGIHGYTF.

The chain combines TRBV6-4 with TRBJ2-7; D unclear. The CDR3 length is 12 residues. Per germline, CDR1 MRHNA and CDR2 SNTAGT. The germline V and J ends were trimmed by 9 bases and 3 bases, with 12 bases remaining between them. The DNA for the CDR3 is TGTGCCAGTACTGCCCTAGGCTACGAGCAGTACTTC. Translated: CASTALGYEQYF.

This clone was recorded only once. The V and J genes are TRBV10-3 and TRBJ1-2; 8 bases are shared with TRBD1. The CDR3 has 16 residues. After removal of 6 bases from V and 4 bases from J, the junction contained 13 bases not matched to a gene. From germline, CDR1 is ENHRY and CDR2 SYGVKD. The CDR3: CAISQLRGRVPYGYTF. The CDR3 region has the DNA TGTGCCATCAGCCAACTCAGGGGGCGAGTCCCCTATGGCTACACCTTC.

The chain uses TRBV18 and TRBJ1-5; D perhaps matches TRBD1 (6 bases). Trimming left V 7 bases short and J 3 bases short, with 10 bases between. The germline V gene has CDR1 KGHSH and CDR2 LQKENI. CDR3 length: 13 amino acids. In DNA, the CDR3 is TGTGCCAGCTTGGACAGCCCCAATCAGCCCCAGCATTTT. This gives the protein CASLDSPNQPQHF. Variable domain in full (rest from reference TRBV18 and TRBJ1-5): NAGVMQNPRHLVRRRGQEARLRCSPMKGHSHVYWYRQLPEEGLKFMVYLQKENIIDESGMPKERFSAEFPKEGPSILRIQQVVRGDSAAYFCASLDSPNQPQHFGDGTRLSIL.

The chain combines TRBV4-1 with TRBJ2-3; D is perhaps TRBD1 (7 bases). Deletions cut 3 bases from V and 2 bases from J, with 27 bases between. There are 20 residues in the CDR3. Germline-derived CDR1 and CDR2 are MGHRA and YSYEKL. The CDR3 sequence is CASSQGLPGQITASTDTQYF. The CDR3 DNA sequence: TGCGCCAGCAGCCAGGGACTCCCGGGACAGATTACCGCTTCCACAGATACGCAGTATTTT.

This CDR3 is CATTRTSVGEQFF. The CDR3 DNA is TGTGCCACCACCCGAACGAGTGTGGGCGAGCAGTTCTTC. The chain carries TRBV15 and TRBJ2-1; D is unresolved. Germline loops: CDR1 LNHNV, CDR2 YYDKDF (reference sequence). CDR3 length equals 13 residues. Trimming took off 7 bases at V and 10 bases at J, with 17 bases between the two ends.

The CDR3 loop is CASSERVPSSGNTIYF. CDR3 sequence (DNA): TGTGCCAGCAGTGAGAGGGTCCCTAGCTCTGGAAACACCATATATTTT. The chain uses TRBV25-1 and TRBJ1-3; unclear D gene. Deletions cut 3 bases from V and 0 bases from J, with 12 bases between. CDR3 length: 16 amino acids. Germline loops: CDR1 MGHDK, CDR2 SYGVNS. The whole variable domain, remainder taken from reference TRBV25-1 and TRBJ1-3, is EADIYQTPRYLVIGTGKKITLECSQTMGHDKMYWYQQDPGMELHLIHYSYGVNSTEKGDLSSESTVSRIRTEHFPLTLESARPSHTSQYLCASSERVPSSGNTIYFGEGSWLTVV.

The chain uses TRBV9 and TRBJ2-3; no clear D. The length of the CDR3 is 12 residues. Germline loops: CDR1 SGDLS, CDR2 YYNGEE. Trimming cost V 4 bases and J 2 bases, with 5 bases left between them. CDR3 protein: CASSPTTDTQYF. Here the CDR3 DNA reads TGTGCCAGCAGCCCTACCACAGATACGCAGTATTTT.